This is a list of T cell receptor beta chains from one sample in a study of blood T cell repertoires in COVID-19. Method: immunoSEQ multiplex PCR; TCRdb's copy keeps in-frame clones and lacks some. This table has about 170,000 clones, 88% appearing once. The sequenced material came from peripheral blood. The receptors originated from a man between 45 and 60 years old who had recovered from COVID-19. The CDR3 runs from the conserved cysteine through the conserved F or W. D genes are given only for firm matches. Size tells how often a clone was seen (once, few, many) or the class of an expanded clone, and some rows leave it out.

CDR3 DNA: TGTGCCAGCAGTAGTACAGGGGCAGCCAACGTCCTGACTTTC
CDR3 protein: CASSSTGAANVLTF
V gene: TRBV2
CDR3 length: 14
D gene: TRBD1
J gene: TRBJ2-6
clone size: .

CDR3 DNA: TGTGCCAGCAGCCAAGATCGGGACTGGAGTGGAAACACCATATATTTT
CDR3 protein: CASSQDRDWSGNTIYF
V gene: TRBV4-2
CDR3 length: 16
D gene: .
J gene: TRBJ1-3
clone size: few

CDR3 DNA: TGTGCCAGCAGCGGGGACAGGATACATGAAAAACTGTTTTTT
CDR3 protein: CASSGDRIHEKLFF
V gene: TRBV5-4
CDR3 length: 14
D gene: TRBD1
J gene: TRBJ1-4
clone size: .

CDR3 DNA: TGTGCCACCAGTGACCCGACAGGCCCTGGAAACACCATATATTTT
CDR3 protein: CATSDPTGPGNTIYF
V gene: TRBV24-1
CDR3 length: 15
D gene: .
J gene: TRBJ1-3
clone size: .

CDR3 DNA: TGTGCCAGCAGGTCCTCGGGGACTTCCTACGAGCAGTACTTC
CDR3 protein: CASRSSGTSYEQYF
V gene: TRBV25-1
CDR3 length: 14
D gene: .
J gene: TRBJ2-7
clone size: .

CDR3 DNA: TGTGCCAGCAGCTTAAAGCCTAGCGGAAGAACTGGGGCCAACGTCCTGACTTTC
CDR3 protein: CASSLKPSGRTGANVLTF
V gene: TRBV7-3
CDR3 length: 18
D gene: TRBD2
J gene: TRBJ2-6
clone size: .

CDR3 DNA: TGTGCCAGCAGCCCCGGAGGACTAGCGGTATCCTACGAGCAGTACTTC
CDR3 protein: CASSPGGLAVSYEQYF
V gene: TRBV11-2
CDR3 length: 16
D gene: TRBD2
J gene: TRBJ2-7
clone size: .

CDR3 DNA: TGCGCCAGCAGCTTGGGCCCTACTAGCGGGGGGGCGAACGAGCAGTACTTC
CDR3 protein: CASSLGPTSGGANEQYF
V gene: TRBV5-1
CDR3 length: 17
D gene: TRBD2
J gene: TRBJ2-7
clone size: .

CDR3 DNA: TGTGCCAGCAGCTGGGGGCCCGATAGCACAGATACGCAGTATTTT
CDR3 protein: CASSWGPDSTDTQYF
V gene: TRBV6-2/TRBV6-3
CDR3 length: 15
D gene: .
J gene: TRBJ2-3
clone size: few

CDR3 DNA: TGTGCCAGCAGCGCCCCCGGGGGACAGGGGTTCAATGGCTACACCTTC
CDR3 protein: CASSAPGGQGFNGYTF
V gene: TRBV7-8
CDR3 length: 16
D gene: TRBD1
J gene: TRBJ1-2
clone size: .

CDR3 DNA: TGCGCCAGCAGCTCGACTAGCTCTAGCACAGATACGCAGTATTTT
CDR3 protein: CASSSTSSSTDTQYF
V gene: TRBV5-1
CDR3 length: 15
D gene: TRBD2
J gene: TRBJ2-3
clone size: .

CDR3 DNA: TGTGCCAGCAGTTTGAGACAGGGGGCGCAACAGCGGGGGGCGACCCAGTACTTC
CDR3 protein: CASSLRQGAQQRGATQYF
V gene: TRBV6-2/TRBV6-3
CDR3 length: 18
D gene: .
J gene: TRBJ2-5
clone size: .

CDR3 DNA: TGTGCCAGCAGTCCCGGATGGGGCCAAAAGTCACCCCTCCACTTT
CDR3 protein: CASSPGWGQKSPLHF
V gene: TRBV3-1/TRBV3-2
CDR3 length: 15
D gene: .
J gene: TRBJ1-6
clone size: .

CDR3 DNA: TGCAGCGTATCGACAGGGACGGGTGAAAAACTGTTTTTT
CDR3 protein: CSVSTGTGEKLFF
V gene: TRBV29-1
CDR3 length: 13
D gene: TRBD1
J gene: TRBJ1-4
clone size: .

CDR3 DNA: TGCGCCAGCAGCCAACATCAAACAGGGGTGGGGACTGAAGCTTTCTTT
CDR3 protein: CASSQHQTGVGTEAFF
V gene: TRBV4-1
CDR3 length: 16
D gene: TRBD1
J gene: TRBJ1-1
clone size: .

CDR3 DNA: TGTGCCAGTAGTGACAGATATGGAAACACCATATATTTT
CDR3 protein: CASSDRYGNTIYF
V gene: TRBV19
CDR3 length: 13
D gene: .
J gene: TRBJ1-3
clone size: .

CDR3 DNA: TGTGCCAGCAGTAGATCCGGGACAGGCTCCTACGAGCAGTACTTC
CDR3 protein: CASSRSGTGSYEQYF
V gene: TRBV27
CDR3 length: 15
D gene: TRBD1
J gene: TRBJ2-7
clone size: .

CDR3 DNA: TGTGCCAGTAGCCATGCCCGAGGGAGGGCGGACTACGAGCAGTACTTC
CDR3 protein: CASSHARGRADYEQYF
V gene: TRBV19
CDR3 length: 16
D gene: TRBD2
J gene: TRBJ2-7
clone size: .

CDR3 DNA: TGTGCCAGCAGCGTCGACAGGGCTCAAGAGACCCAGTACTTC
CDR3 protein: CASSVDRAQETQYF
V gene: TRBV7-2
CDR3 length: 14
D gene: TRBD1
J gene: TRBJ2-5
clone size: .

CDR3 DNA: TGTGCCAGCAGCTTGGCTTCCCAGGGGCCCGGGGCCAACGTCCTGACTTTC
CDR3 protein: CASSLASQGPGANVLTF
V gene: TRBV5-4
CDR3 length: 17
D gene: .
J gene: TRBJ2-6
clone size: .

CDR3 DNA: TGTGCCAGCAGCCGTGGACAAGCCCCTGCGGCTTTCTTT
CDR3 protein: CASSRGQAPAAFF
V gene: TRBV28
CDR3 length: 13
D gene: .
J gene: TRBJ1-1
clone size: .

CDR3 DNA: TGTGCCTGGAGTGTACCCCGGGTGCTAGCCAAAAACATTCAGTACTTC
CDR3 protein: CAWSVPRVLAKNIQYF
V gene: TRBV30
CDR3 length: 16
D gene: .
J gene: TRBJ2-4
clone size: .

CDR3 DNA: TGTGCCAGCAGCCAAGATTGGGGGAGGCTCTACGAGCAGTACTTC
CDR3 protein: CASSQDWGRLYEQYF
V gene: TRBV4-2
CDR3 length: 15
D gene: .
J gene: TRBJ2-7
clone size: .

CDR3 DNA: TGTGCCAGCAGCTTAGGGGCACTAGCGGGGATTTACAATGAGCAGTTCTTC
CDR3 protein: CASSLGALAGIYNEQFF
V gene: TRBV7-9
CDR3 length: 17
D gene: TRBD2
J gene: TRBJ2-1
clone size: .

CDR3 DNA: TGTGCCCTCTCCGGGACAGGGGGCCCGGGAGCTTTCTTT
CDR3 protein: CALSGTGGPGAFF
V gene: TRBV6-5
CDR3 length: 13
D gene: TRBD1
J gene: TRBJ1-1
clone size: .

CDR3 DNA: TGTGCCAGCAGCTTATCCGGCTCTGGAAACACCATATATTTT
CDR3 protein: CASSLSGSGNTIYF
V gene: TRBV7-9
CDR3 length: 14
D gene: .
J gene: TRBJ1-3
clone size: .

CDR3 DNA: TGTGCCAGCAGTGAAAGACAGTCCACTGAAGCTTTCTTT
CDR3 protein: CASSERQSTEAFF
V gene: TRBV2
CDR3 length: 13
D gene: .
J gene: TRBJ1-1
clone size: .

CDR3 DNA: TGTGCCAGCTCACCCCTAAAGGGACAGGGGGCCTACGAGCAGTACTTC
CDR3 protein: CASSPLKGQGAYEQYF
V gene: TRBV18
CDR3 length: 16
D gene: TRBD1
J gene: TRBJ2-7
clone size: .

CDR3 DNA: TGTGCCAGCAGACTCTGGGGGAGGGGAGGACAGCCCCAGCATTTT
CDR3 protein: CASRLWGRGGQPQHF
V gene: TRBV5-8
CDR3 length: 15
D gene: .
J gene: TRBJ1-5
clone size: .